A selection of T cell receptor beta chains follows, all from one sample in a study of blood T cell repertoires in COVID-19. Clones were sequenced by immunoSEQ multiplex PCR, and TCRdb holds only the in-frame ones, with some missing. This sample carries 80,000 to 100,000 clones, about 80% of them seen once, and the ten largest clones take 10%. Sequenced material: peripheral blood. The source of these receptors is a woman in her 70s with acute or convalescent COVID-19. The CDR3 runs from the conserved cysteine through the conserved F or W. Fields, in order: V gene, D gene, J gene, clone size, CDR3 protein, CDR3 DNA. D genes are given only for firm matches. The listing skips clone size in some rows; elsewhere it reads once, few, many or a size class.

TRBV3-1/TRBV3-2	.	TRBJ1-2	.	CASSHGGVNYGYTF	TGTGCCAGCAGCCATGGGGGGGTTAACTATGGCTACACCTTC
TRBV6-5	.	TRBJ2-2	.	CASRQVNTGELFF	TGTGCCAGCAGACAGGTCAACACCGGGGAGCTGTTTTTT
TRBV9	.	TRBJ2-7	.	CASSPIGVSIYEQYF	TGTGCCAGCAGCCCCATCGGGGTTTCCATCTACGAGCAGTACTTC
TRBV7-3	TRBD2	TRBJ2-1	.	CASSLRASGKGEQFF	TGTGCCAGCAGCTTAAGGGCTAGCGGGAAGGGTGAGCAGTTCTTC
TRBV19	TRBD1	TRBJ2-5	.	CASSLTGGLQTQYF	TGTGCCAGTAGTTTGACAGGGGGACTACAGACCCAGTACTTC
TRBV4-2	TRBD2	TRBJ2-4	.	CASSQDTGLVGIQYF	TGTGCCAGCAGCCAAGATACGGGACTAGTTGGCATTCAGTACTTC
TRBV7-9	.	TRBJ2-4	.	CASSPGQNRNIQYF	TGTGCCAGCAGCCCTGGACAGAACAGAAACATTCAGTACTTC
TRBV3-1/TRBV3-2	TRBD2	TRBJ2-1	.	CASSQETGGEFF	TGTGCCAGCAGCCAAGAAACGGGGGGGGAGTTCTTC
TRBV3-1/TRBV3-2	TRBD2	TRBJ2-3	few	CASSQVGGGATDTQYF	TGTGCCAGCAGCCAAGTTGGCGGGGGGGCAACAGATACGCAGTATTTT
TRBV5-6	.	TRBJ2-7	.	CASSLVRQGNSYEQYF	TGTGCCAGCAGCTTGGTTCGTCAGGGGAACTCCTACGAGCAGTACTTC
TRBV28	.	TRBJ1-5	few	CASSLSQGLGSLDQPQHF	TGTGCCAGCAGTCTATCACAGGGTCTGGGGAGCTTGGATCAGCCCCAGCATTTT
TRBV4-2	TRBD2	TRBJ2-1	few	CASSQDSAGRDNEQFF	TGTGCCAGCAGCCAAGATTCAGCGGGGAGGGACAATGAGCAGTTCTTC
TRBV5-1	.	TRBJ2-2	.	CASSAGSNTGELFF	TGCGCCAGCAGCGCAGGATCGAACACCGGGGAGCTGTTTTTT
TRBV6-5	.	TRBJ2-7	.	CASTRAEGGNEQYF	TGTGCCAGCACCCGGGCGGAGGGAGGAAACGAGCAGTACTTC